This TCR beta chain was observed in a study of control samples from healthy donors and cancer patients. The assay was immunoSEQ multiplex PCR, and TCRdb's table has in-frame clones only and misses some. Among 130,000 to 150,000 clones listed, 90% to 95% were seen once. This CDR3 has 13 amino acids. Germline CDR1 reads ENHRY; CDR2 reads SYGVKD. V dropped 0 bases and J dropped 10 bases, with 11 bases sitting between them. Specimen: PBMCs. This TCR was sampled from a man between 60 and 75 years old with colorectal cancer. The chain carries TRBV10-3 and TRBJ2-3; no clear D gene. DNA of the CDR3: TGTGCCATCAGTGAGTCGGGTTACCCTGCGCAGTATTTT. Amino acid sequence: CAISESGYPAQYF.